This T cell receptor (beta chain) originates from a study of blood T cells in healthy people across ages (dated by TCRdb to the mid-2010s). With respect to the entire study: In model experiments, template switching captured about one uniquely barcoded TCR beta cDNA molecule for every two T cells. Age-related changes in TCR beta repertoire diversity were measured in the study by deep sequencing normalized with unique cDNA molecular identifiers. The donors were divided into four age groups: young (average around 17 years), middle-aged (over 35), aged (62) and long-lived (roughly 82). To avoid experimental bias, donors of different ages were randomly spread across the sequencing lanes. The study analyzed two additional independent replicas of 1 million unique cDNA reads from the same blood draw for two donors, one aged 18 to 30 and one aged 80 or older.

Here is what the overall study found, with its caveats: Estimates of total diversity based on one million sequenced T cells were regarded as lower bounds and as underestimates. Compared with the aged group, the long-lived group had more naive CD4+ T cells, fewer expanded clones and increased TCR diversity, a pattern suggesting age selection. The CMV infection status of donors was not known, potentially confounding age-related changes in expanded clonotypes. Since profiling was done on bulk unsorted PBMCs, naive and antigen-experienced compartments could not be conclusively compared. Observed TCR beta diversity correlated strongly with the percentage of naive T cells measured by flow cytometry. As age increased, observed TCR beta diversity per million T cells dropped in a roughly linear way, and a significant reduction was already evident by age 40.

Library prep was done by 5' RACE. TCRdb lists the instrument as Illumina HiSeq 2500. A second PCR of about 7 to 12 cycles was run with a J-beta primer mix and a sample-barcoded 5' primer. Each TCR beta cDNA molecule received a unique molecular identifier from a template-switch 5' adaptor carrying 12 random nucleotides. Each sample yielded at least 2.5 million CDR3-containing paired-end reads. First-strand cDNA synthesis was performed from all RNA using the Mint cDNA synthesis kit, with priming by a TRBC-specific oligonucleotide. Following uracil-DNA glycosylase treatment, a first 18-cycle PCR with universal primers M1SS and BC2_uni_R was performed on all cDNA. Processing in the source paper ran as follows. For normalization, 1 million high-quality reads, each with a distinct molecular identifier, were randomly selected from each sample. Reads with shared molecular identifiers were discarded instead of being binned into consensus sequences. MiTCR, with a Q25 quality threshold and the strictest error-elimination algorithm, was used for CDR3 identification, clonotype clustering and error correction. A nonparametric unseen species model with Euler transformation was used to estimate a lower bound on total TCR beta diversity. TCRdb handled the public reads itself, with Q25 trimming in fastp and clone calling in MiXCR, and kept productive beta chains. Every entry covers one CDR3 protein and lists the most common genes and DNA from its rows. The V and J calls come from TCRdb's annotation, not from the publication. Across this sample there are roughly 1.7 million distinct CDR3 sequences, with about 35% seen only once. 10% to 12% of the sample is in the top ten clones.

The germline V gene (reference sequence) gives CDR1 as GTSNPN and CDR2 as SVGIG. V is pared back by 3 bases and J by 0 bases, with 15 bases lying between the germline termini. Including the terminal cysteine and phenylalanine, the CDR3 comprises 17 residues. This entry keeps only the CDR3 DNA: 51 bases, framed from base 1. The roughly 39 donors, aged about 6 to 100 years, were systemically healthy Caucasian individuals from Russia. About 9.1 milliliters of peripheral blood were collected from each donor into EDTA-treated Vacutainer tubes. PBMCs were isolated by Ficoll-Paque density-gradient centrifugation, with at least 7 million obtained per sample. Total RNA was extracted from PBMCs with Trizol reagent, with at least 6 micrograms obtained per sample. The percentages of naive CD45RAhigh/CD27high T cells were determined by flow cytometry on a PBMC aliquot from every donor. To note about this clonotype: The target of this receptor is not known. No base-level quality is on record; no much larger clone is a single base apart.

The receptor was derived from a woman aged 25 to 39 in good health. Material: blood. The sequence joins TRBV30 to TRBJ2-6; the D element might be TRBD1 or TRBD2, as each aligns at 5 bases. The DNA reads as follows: TGTGCCTGGAGCCGGGACCGGGATAACTCTGGGGCCAACGTCCTGACTTTC. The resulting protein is CAWSRDRDNSGANVLTF.